The entry below gives a single TCR beta chain sequence along with its context. This specimen comes from a study of cytomegalovirus exposure and HLA in healthy donors. V dropped 4 bases and J dropped 3; count of bases not matched to a gene: 2. CDR1 is SGHRS, CDR2 YFSETQ, per germline. This CDR3 has 13 amino acids. PCR primers comprised 60 Vbeta and 13 Jbeta primers. TCRdb's copy holds only in-frame clones and misses some; the assay was immunoSEQ multiplex PCR. The sample yields about 100,000 clones, 60% to 75% seen once. Sequencing used PBMCs. This receptor was obtained from a man aged 50-60 years in good health and CMV-seronegative. The V gene is TRBV5-1, the J gene TRBJ2-3; the match to TRBD1 covers 7 bases. This CDR3 reads CASSQQGTDTQYF. The CDR3 DNA reads as TGCGCCAGCAGCCAACAGGGGACAGATACGCAGTATTTT.